This TCR beta chain was captured in a study of shared T cell receptors in the human thymus. The method was immunoSEQ multiplex PCR; TCRdb's version includes in-frame clones alone and lacks a portion of them. The sample includes 500,000 to 850,000 clones, 70% to 90% seen only once; the top ten take over 0.008%. These data also featured in a second study, about human thymus T cells. That publication notes: The source of the thymus tissue was resections taken during corrective heart surgery. Blood and thymic repertoires both appeared biased in V and J gene usage. Related work found strong thymic repertoire overlap between unrelated individuals.

This TCR came from a boy in the first two years of life with a congenital heart defect. Specimen: thymocytes.

The CDR3 DNA is TGTGCCAGCAGCGTAGCTGGTCAGCAAGAGACCCAGTACTTC. It yields the protein CASSVAGQQETQYF. V is TRBV9 and J is TRBJ2-5; D is ambiguous. Looked up from germline, CDR1 is SGDLS and CDR2 is YYNGEE. This CDR3 has 14 residues. V was pared by 0 bases and J by 2 bases, with 8 bases between.